The entry that follows covers one TCR beta chain sequence. The data stem from a study of identifying expanded T cells in peripheral blood. Sequenced by immunoSEQ multiplex PCR; TCRdb stores in-frame clones only, minus some. The data show tens of thousands of clones, 85% seen once. V dropped 2 bases and J dropped 8; count of bases not matched to a gene: 22. Germline CDR1 MRHNA, CDR2 SNTAGT. The CDR3 consists of 20 residues. Sequencing was done on a sample of blood. This chain links TRBV6-4 with TRBJ1-4, with 8 bases aligning to TRBD1. The TCR originated in a person aged 18-70 years in good health. The CDR3 is CASSDARLDEPQGAQEKLFF. As DNA, the CDR3 is TGTGCCAGCAGTGACGCCCGCCTTGATGAGCCCCAGGGGGCGCAGGAAAAACTGTTTTTT.